This TCR beta chain appears in the sequencing data of a study of T cells after yellow fever vaccination. Findings and caveats of the study: Post-booster reappearance was seen for most primary-vaccination clones (around 96% CD4, around 89% CD8).

Germline CDR1 SGHKS, CDR2 YYEKEE (reference sequence). The CDR3 loop spans 13 amino acids. Production of TCR cDNA was by 5'RACE template switching, which also added a universal primer site and UMIs. In TCRdb, the 5' RACE reads were re-called with MiXCR into one record per CDR3 protein. There are 550,000 to 750,000 distinct CDR3 sequences in the sample; less than 15% occur only once, and around an eighth lies in the top ten. Only one count was recorded for this clonotype. Its matching antigen is unknown. Compared with germline, one end of the junction differs, possibly owing to a read error. The V and J genes are TRBV5-5 and TRBJ2-7; possibly TRBD1 or TRBD2 for D (5 bases each). This TCR was sampled from a man aged 25 to 45 who received the YFV17D yellow fever vaccine. The sequences come from PBMCs, collected on the day of the yellow fever booster vaccination. CDR3 DNA: TGTGCCAGGGGCCCGGGGCTGCGCTACGAGCAGAACTTC. Protein: CARGPGLRYEQNF.